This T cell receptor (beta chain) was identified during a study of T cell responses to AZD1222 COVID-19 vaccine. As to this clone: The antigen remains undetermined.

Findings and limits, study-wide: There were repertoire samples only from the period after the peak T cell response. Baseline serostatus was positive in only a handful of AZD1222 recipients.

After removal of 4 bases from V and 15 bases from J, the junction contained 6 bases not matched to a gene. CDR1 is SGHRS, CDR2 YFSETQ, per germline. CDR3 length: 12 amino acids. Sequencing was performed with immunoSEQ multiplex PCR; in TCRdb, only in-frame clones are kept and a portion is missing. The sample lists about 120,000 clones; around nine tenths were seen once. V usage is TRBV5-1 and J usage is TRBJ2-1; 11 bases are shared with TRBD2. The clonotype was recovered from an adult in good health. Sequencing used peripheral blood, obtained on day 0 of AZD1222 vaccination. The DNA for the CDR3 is TGCGCCAGCAGCCTGGCCGGGACTAGCGGGTTCTTC. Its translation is CASSLAGTSGFF.